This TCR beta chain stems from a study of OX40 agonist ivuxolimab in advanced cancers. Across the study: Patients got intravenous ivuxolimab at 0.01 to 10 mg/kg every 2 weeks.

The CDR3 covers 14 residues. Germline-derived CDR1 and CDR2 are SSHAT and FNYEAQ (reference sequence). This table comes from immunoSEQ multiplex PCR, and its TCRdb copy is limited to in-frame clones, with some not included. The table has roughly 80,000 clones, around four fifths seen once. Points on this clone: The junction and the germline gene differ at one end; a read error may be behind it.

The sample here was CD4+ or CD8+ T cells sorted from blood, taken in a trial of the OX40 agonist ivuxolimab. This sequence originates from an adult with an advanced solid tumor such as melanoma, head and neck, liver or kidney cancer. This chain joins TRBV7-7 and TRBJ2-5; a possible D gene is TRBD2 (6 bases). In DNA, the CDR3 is TGTGCTAGCAGCTTAAACCCAGGGAGGGAGACCCAGTACTTC. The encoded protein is CASSLNPGRETQYF.